This T cell receptor beta chain is drawn from a study of blood T cells in healthy people across ages (dated by TCRdb to 2013 to 2016). With respect to the entire study: In model experiments, template switching captured roughly one uniquely barcoded TCR beta cDNA molecule for every two T cells. Using deep sequencing normalized with unique cDNA molecular identifiers, the study measured how TCR beta repertoire diversity changes with age. Four age groups were formed from the donors: young (average approximately 15 years), middle-aged (less than 40), aged (roughly 59) and long-lived (about 75). Donors of different ages were randomly distributed across sequencing lanes to avoid experimental bias. Using the same blood draw, the study looked at two additional independent replicas of 1 million unique cDNA reads for two donors, one aged 18 to 30 and the other aged 80 or older.

Donors were under 40 systemically healthy Caucasian individuals from Russia aged roughly 6 to 100 years. Roughly 10 milliliters of peripheral blood were drawn from each donor into EDTA-treated Vacutainer tubes. Ficoll-Paque density-gradient centrifugation was used to isolate PBMCs, with at least 7 million per sample. Trizol reagent was used to extract total RNA from PBMCs, with at least 5.5 micrograms per sample. The percentages of naive CD45RAhigh/CD27high T cells were determined by flow cytometry on a PBMC aliquot from every donor. Results the study describes overall, beyond this receptor: Total diversity estimates from one million sequenced T cells were considered lower bounds and underestimates. Because donor CMV infection status was unknown, age-related changes in expanded clonotypes were potentially confounded. A strong correlation was found between observed TCR beta diversity and the percentage of naive T cells measured by flow cytometry. Bulk unsorted PBMC profiling prevented conclusive comparison of naive and antigen-experienced compartments. As age increased, observed TCR beta diversity per million T cells dropped in a roughly linear way, and a significant reduction was already evident by age 40. The long-lived group showed more naive CD4+ T cells, fewer expanded clones and increased TCR diversity than the aged group, suggesting age selection.

Library creation used 5' RACE. A second roughly 6 to 12 cycle PCR used a sample-barcoded 5' primer and a J-beta primer mix. A unique molecular identifier was introduced onto each TCR beta cDNA molecule by a template-switch 5' adaptor carrying 12 random nucleotides. Each sample yielded at least 3 million CDR3-containing paired-end reads. First-strand cDNA synthesis was performed from all RNA using the Mint cDNA synthesis kit, with priming by a TRBC-specific oligonucleotide. Following uracil-DNA glycosylase treatment, a first 18-cycle PCR with universal primers M1SS and BC2_uni_R was performed on all cDNA. Processing in the source paper ran as follows. Each sample was normalized by randomly selecting 1 million high-quality reads, each carrying a distinct molecular identifier. Reads sharing molecular identifiers were discarded rather than binned into consensus sequences. MiTCR, set to a Q25 quality threshold and the strictest error-elimination algorithm, was used for CDR3 identification, clonotype clustering and error correction. A nonparametric unseen species model with Euler transformation was used to estimate a lower bound on total TCR beta diversity. TCRdb ran its own pipeline on the public reads, namely fastp trimming at Q25 and MiXCR clone calling, and kept in-frame beta chains. Under each unique CDR3 protein, matching rows form one entry showing the most common genes and DNA. The V and J calls were not made by the authors but by TCRdb's processing. The sample contains some 1,800,000 distinct CDR3 sequences, about two fifths of them found a single time. Roughly 24% of the sample is in the top ten clones.

CDR1 and CDR2, looked up from the germline V gene, are MDHEN and SYDVKM. The CDR3 runs 17 amino acids, cysteine and phenylalanine included. Only the CDR3 DNA stays, 51 bases, in frame from base 1. This clonotype was seen more than once but under ten times. There is no known antigen for this receptor. Base-call qualities are not available, and no considerably larger clone is one nucleotide away. The chain couples TRBV28 to TRBJ2-4; TRBD2 matches 7 bases in the middle. The closer fit of TRBJ2-7 to the DNA end suggests the J call may be wrong. This TCR came from a human donor in good health. The material sequenced was blood. The DNA sequence reads TGTGCCAGCACATGGGGCGCGGAGCGGGGCTTCCACTACGAGCAGTACTTC. It translates as CASTWGAERGFHYEQYF.